This T cell receptor (beta chain) emerged from a study of cytomegalovirus exposure and HLA in healthy donors. The PCR had 60 Vbeta and 13 Jbeta primers. TCRdb's copy holds only in-frame clones and misses some; the assay was immunoSEQ multiplex PCR. The sample lists approximately 200,000 clones, just under 80% occurring once. Germline V gene lookup returns CDR1 SGHVS and CDR2 FQNEAQ. This CDR3 is 17 amino acids long. V dropped 5 bases and J dropped 7; count of bases not matched to a gene: 14. Sequencing input: PBMCs. The J gene is TRBJ2-1, the V gene TRBV7-8, with 10 bases fitting TRBD2. This sequence was found in a woman aged 25-40 years in good health and CMV-seropositive. CDR3: CASSVNQGAGGMNEQFF. The CDR3, as DNA: TGTGCCAGCAGCGTAAACCAGGGAGCGGGAGGGATGAATGAGCAGTTCTTC.